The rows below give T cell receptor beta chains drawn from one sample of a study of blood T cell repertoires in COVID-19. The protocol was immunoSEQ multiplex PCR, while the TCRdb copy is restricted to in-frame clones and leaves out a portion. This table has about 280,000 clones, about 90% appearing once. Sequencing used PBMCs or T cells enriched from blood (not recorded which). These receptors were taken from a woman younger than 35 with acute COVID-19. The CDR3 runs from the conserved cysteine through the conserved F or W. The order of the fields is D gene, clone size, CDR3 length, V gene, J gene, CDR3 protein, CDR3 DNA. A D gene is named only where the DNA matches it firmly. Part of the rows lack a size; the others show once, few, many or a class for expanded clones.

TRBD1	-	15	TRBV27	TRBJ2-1	CASSLMGQGRGEQFF	TGTGCCAGCAGTTTAATGGGACAGGGAAGGGGAGAGCAGTTCTTC
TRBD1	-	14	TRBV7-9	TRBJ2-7	CASSNGQGLYEQYF	TGTGCCAGCAGCAACGGACAGGGCCTCTACGAGCAGTACTTC
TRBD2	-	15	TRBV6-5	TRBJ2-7	CASRQLAGGPNEQYF	TGTGCCAGCAGACAACTAGCGGGAGGGCCAAACGAGCAGTACTTC
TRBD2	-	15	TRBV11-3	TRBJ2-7	CASSPSNLAGAKQYF	TGTGCCAGCAGCCCCTCCAATCTAGCGGGAGCTAAGCAGTACTTC
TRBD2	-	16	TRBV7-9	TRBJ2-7	CASSGHTSGSSYEQYF	TGTGCCAGCAGCGGACACACTAGCGGAAGCTCCTACGAGCAGTACTTC
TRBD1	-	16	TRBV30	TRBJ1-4	CAWSVQVGTGAEKLFF	TGTGCCTGGAGTGTACAAGTTGGGACAGGGGCCGAAAAACTGTTTTTT
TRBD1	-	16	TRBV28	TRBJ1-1	CASSLPETGFGLEAFF	TGTGCCAGCAGTTTGCCTGAGACAGGGTTTGGACTCGAAGCTTTCTTT
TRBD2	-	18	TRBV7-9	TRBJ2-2	CASSSGLAGEWDTGELFF	TGTGCCAGCAGCTCTGGACTAGCGGGAGAGTGGGACACCGGGGAGCTGTTTTTT
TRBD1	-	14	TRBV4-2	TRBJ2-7	CASSQDRGLYEQYF	TGTGCCAGCAGCCAAGATAGGGGGCTGTACGAGCAGTACTTC
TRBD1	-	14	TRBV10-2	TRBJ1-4	CASRDRGGSEKLFF	TGCGCCAGCAGGGACAGGGGCGGCAGTGAAAAACTGTTTTTT
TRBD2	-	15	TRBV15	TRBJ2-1	CATRINPGLASEQFF	TGTGCCACCAGGATAAACCCGGGACTAGCTAGTGAGCAGTTCTTC
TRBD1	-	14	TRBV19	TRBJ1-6	CASRRQGKGSPLHF	TGTGCCAGTAGACGACAGGGAAAGGGGTCACCCCTCCACTTT
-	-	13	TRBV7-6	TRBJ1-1	CASSLETGTEAFF	TGTGCCAGCAGCTTAGAGACGGGAACTGAAGCTTTCTTT
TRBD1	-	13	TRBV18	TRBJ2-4	CASSLGQGARLYF	TGTGCCAGCTCACTGGGACAGGGGGCTCGGCTCTACTTC
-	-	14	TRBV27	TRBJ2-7	CASSLIESSYEQYF	TGTGCCAGCAGTTTAATAGAGAGCTCCTACGAGCAGTACTTC
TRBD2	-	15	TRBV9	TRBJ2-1	CASSTGTRPYNEQFF	TGTGCCAGCAGCACCGGGACTAGGCCCTACAATGAGCAGTTCTTC
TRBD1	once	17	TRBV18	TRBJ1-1	CASSPQDRGLWGTEAFF	TGTGCCAGCTCACCGCAGGACAGGGGGCTTTGGGGAACTGAAGCTTTCTTT
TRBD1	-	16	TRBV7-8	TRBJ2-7	CASRLGRQGGTYEQYF	TGTGCCAGCAGGTTAGGTCGACAGGGGGGTACCTACGAGCAGTACTTC
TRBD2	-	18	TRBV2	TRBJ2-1	CASSEKSPTSGRASEQFF	TGTGCCAGCAGTGAAAAGTCCCCGACTAGCGGGAGGGCAAGTGAGCAGTTCTTC
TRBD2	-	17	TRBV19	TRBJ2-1	CASSILGAGSGRNEQFF	TGTGCCAGTAGTATTCTTGGAGCGGGGAGTGGGCGCAATGAGCAGTTCTTC
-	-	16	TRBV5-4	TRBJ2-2	CASSSEGRGYTGELFF	TGTGCCAGCAGCTCGGAGGGGAGAGGGTACACCGGGGAGCTGTTTTTT
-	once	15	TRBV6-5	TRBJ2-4	CASSYRQGAKNIQYF	TGTGCCAGCAGTTACCGTCAGGGGGCCAAAAACATTCAGTACTTC
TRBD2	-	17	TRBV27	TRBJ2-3	CASSKTSRVPSTDTQYF	TGTGCCAGCAGTAAGACTAGCAGGGTTCCTAGCACAGATACGCAGTATTTT
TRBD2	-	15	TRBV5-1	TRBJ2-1	CASSPGLAGNNEQFF	TGCGCCAGCAGCCCCGGACTAGCGGGAAACAATGAGCAGTTCTTC
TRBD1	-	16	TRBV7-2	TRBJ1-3	CASSLGQGKSGNTIYF	TGTGCCAGCAGCTTAGGACAGGGAAAGTCTGGAAACACCATATATTTT
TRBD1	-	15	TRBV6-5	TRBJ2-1	CASSYGTGGSNEQFF	TGTGCCAGCAGTTATGGGACAGGGGGTTCCAATGAGCAGTTCTTC
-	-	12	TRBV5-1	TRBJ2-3	CASSPQTDTQYF	TGCGCCAGCAGCCCTCAGACAGATACGCAGTATTTT
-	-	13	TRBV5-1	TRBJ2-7	CASSSGSLYEQYF	TGCGCCAGCAGCTCCGGGTCCCTCTACGAGCAGTACTTC
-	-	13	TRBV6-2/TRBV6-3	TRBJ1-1	CASSQDRVREAFF	TGTGCCAGCAGCCAAGACCGGGTCCGGGAAGCTTTCTTT
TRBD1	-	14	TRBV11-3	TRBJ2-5	CASSLSGQQETQYF	TGTGCCAGCAGCTTATCGGGACAGCAAGAGACCCAGTACTTC
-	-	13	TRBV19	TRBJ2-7	CASSIDPSYEQYF	TGTGCCAGTAGTATAGACCCCAGCTACGAGCAGTACTTC
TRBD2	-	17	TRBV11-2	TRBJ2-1	CASNNLGLAGLGNEQFF	TGTGCCAGCAACAACCTCGGACTAGCGGGATTAGGCAATGAGCAGTTCTTC
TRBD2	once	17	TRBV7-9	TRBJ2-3	CASSLALAGGNTDTQYF	TGTGCCAGCAGCTTAGCACTAGCGGGAGGAAACACAGATACGCAGTATTTT
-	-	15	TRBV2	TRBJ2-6	CASSPRGAGANVLTF	TGTGCCAGCAGCCCCAGGGGGGCTGGGGCCAACGTCCTGACTTTC
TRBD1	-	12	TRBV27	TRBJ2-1	CASSLGQATLFF	TGTGCCAGCAGTCTGGGACAGGCAACCCTGTTCTTC
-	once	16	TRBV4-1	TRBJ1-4	CASSQDRRRVGEKLFF	TGCGCCAGCAGCCAAGATCGGCGCAGGGTTGGTGAAAAACTGTTTTTT
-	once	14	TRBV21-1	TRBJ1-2	CASSKGWQGVNYTF	TGTGCCAGCAGCAAAGGTTGGCAGGGGGTGAACTACACCTTC